A single sample is the source of the 17 T cell receptor beta chains below, sequenced in a study of blood T cell repertoires in COVID-19. Measured with immunoSEQ multiplex PCR; TCRdb has only the in-frame clones, and not every one. The data hold approximately 500,000 clones, with more than 75% observed a single time. Sequencing used PBMCs or T cells enriched from blood (not recorded which). The source is a woman in her 40s who had recovered from COVID-19.

J is TRBJ2-3 and V is TRBV10-2; unclear D gene. V lost 7 bases and J lost 0, with 8 bases in between. From germline, CDR1 is WSHSY and CDR2 SAAADI. This CDR3 has 13 amino acids. The CDR3 region is CASNERSTDTQYF. The CDR3 nucleotides read TGCGCCAGCAACGAGAGGAGCACAGATACGCAGTATTTT.

The chain links TRBV13 to TRBJ2-5, with D perhaps matching TRBD1 (6 bases). The CDR3 sequence is 15 residues long. Trimming took off 5 bases at V and 0 bases at J, with 13 bases between the two ends. Germline V lookup: CDR1 PRHDT, CDR2 FYEKMQ (reference sequence). The CDR3 here is CASSVTYRDQETQYF. As DNA, the CDR3 is TGTGCCAGCAGCGTAACTTACAGGGACCAAGAGACCCAGTACTTC.

DNA for the CDR3: TGTGCCAGCAGAGGGGACAGCCAAGCTTTCTTT. It is translated as CASRGDSQAFF. The chain combines TRBV2 with TRBJ1-1, with 7 bases lining up with TRBD1. The ends lost 6 bases at V and 9 bases at J; junction bases unmatched: 4. This CDR3 contains 11 residues. CDR1 and CDR2 (germline): SNHLY, FYNNEI. Filled out from reference TRBV2 and TRBJ1-1, the complete variable domain reads EPEVTQTPSHQVTQMGQEVILRCVPISNHLYFYWYRQILGQKVEFLVSFYNNEISEKSEIFDDQFSVERPDGSNFTLKIRSTKLEDSAMYFCASRGDSQAFFGQGTRLTVV.

J is TRBJ1-5 and V is TRBV6-2 or TRBV6-3; 8 bases fit TRBD1. Looked up from germline, CDR1 is MNHEY and CDR2 is SVGEGT. This CDR3 region has 15 residues. Trimming removed 4 bases from V and 7 bases from J; junction bases left unmatched: 9. CDR3 amino acids: CASSLITGGEQPQHF. CDR3 coding DNA: TGTGCCAGCAGTTTAATAACAGGGGGAGAGCAGCCCCAGCATTTT.

The V gene is TRBV27, the J gene TRBJ2-6; no clear D. This CDR3 contains 15 residues. Between the trimmed V and J ends, which lost 2 bases and 5 bases, there was a span of 10 bases. The germline V gene encodes CDR1 MNHEY and CDR2 SMNVEV (reference sequence). The CDR3 sequence: CASSLEYNRANVLTF. The CDR3 nucleotides read TGTGCCAGCAGTTTAGAGTATAACCGGGCCAACGTCCTGACTTTC.

V usage is TRBV24-1 and J usage is TRBJ1-2; the D gene is possibly TRBD1 (5 bases). The CDR3 covers 14 residues. The V end lost 4 bases, the J end lost 0 bases, and 8 bases lay between the germline ends. CDR1 KGHDR and CDR2 SFDVKD come from the germline V gene. The CDR3 reads CATSEGATNYGYTF. CDR3 coding DNA: TGTGCCACCAGTGAAGGGGCGACTAACTATGGCTACACCTTC.

The chain carries TRBV5-1 and TRBJ2-5; 7 positions match TRBD2. After removal of 0 bases from V and 2 bases from J, the junction contained 7 bases not matched to a gene. Germline CDR1 SGHRS, CDR2 YFSETQ. The CDR3 has 16 amino acids. DNA for the CDR3: TGCGCCAGCAGCTTGGCCGTCTCTAGCGGACAAGAGACCCAGTACTTC. Protein: CASSLAVSSGQETQYF.

The chain uses TRBV11-3 and TRBJ2-7; 7 nucleotides match TRBD1. This CDR3 spans 15 amino acids. Germline-derived CDR1 and CDR2 are SGHNT and YENEEA. Trimming cost V 1 base and J 1 base; bases outside gene matches: 4. CDR3 sequence (DNA): TGTGCCAGCAGCTTAGGGACAGGAGGTTCCTACGAGCAGTACTTC. The encoded protein is CASSLGTGGSYEQYF.

The chain couples TRBV27 to TRBJ2-2; 13 nucleotides match TRBD2. Per germline, CDR1 MNHEY and CDR2 SMNVEV (reference sequence). V trimming: 3 bases; J trimming: 6 bases; junction bases outside the gene matches: 4. The CDR3 runs 16 residues. CDR3 in DNA: TGTGCCAGCAGTTTTCAACTAGCGGGAGGGCCCGGGGAGCTGTTTTTT. Its translation: CASSFQLAGGPGELFF.

The chain has TRBV7-8 and TRBJ2-7; 7 bases map to TRBD1. The J segment lost 7 bases and the V segment lost 5 bases, leaving 5 bases of the junction unmatched. The length of the CDR3 is 12 residues. The germline V gene encodes CDR1 SGHVS and CDR2 FQNEAQ. The CDR3 sequence is CASSRQGDEQYF. CDR3 sequence (DNA): TGTGCCAGCAGCAGACAGGGAGATGAGCAGTACTTC.

This clone was observed a single time. CDR3 protein: CASSLMAGAVEQYF. The CDR3 region has the DNA TGTGCCAGCAGCCTCATGGCGGGAGCGGTCGAGCAGTACTTC. The chain recombines TRBV7-2 with TRBJ2-7; TRBD2 matches 7 bases. The germline gives CDR1 SGHTA, CDR2 FQGNSA. V lost 5 bases, J lost 6 bases, and 10 bases stayed unmatched. The CDR3 runs to 14 residues.

This chain connects TRBV9 to TRBJ2-7; the D gene is possibly TRBD1 (5 bases). Trimming pared 0 bases from V and 2 bases from J, leaving 12 bases between. This CDR3 comprises 15 residues. Germline CDR1 is SGDLS and CDR2 is YYNGEE. The CDR3 DNA sequence: TGTGCCAGCAGCGTAGGACAGTCGCCGGCCTACGAGCAGTACTTC. It encodes CASSVGQSPAYEQYF.

CDR3 protein: CASSSMDRVDGYTF. The CDR3 DNA reads as TGTGCCAGCAGTTCTATGGACAGGGTGGATGGCTACACCTTC. V usage is TRBV27 and J usage is TRBJ1-2; TRBD1 aligns across 8 bases. The ends lost 4 bases at V and 6 bases at J; junction bases unmatched: 7. Germline CDR1 reads MNHEY; CDR2 reads SMNVEV (reference sequence). CDR3 length: 14 residues.

The gene calls are TRBV7-2 and TRBJ2-1; 11 bases fit TRBD2. The CDR3 spans 16 residues. J lost 2 bases, V lost 5 bases, and 5 bases had no gene match. Per the germline V gene, CDR1 is SGHTA and CDR2 is FQGNSA. CDR3 amino acids: CASSPLAGETYNEQFF. For the CDR3, the DNA is TGTGCCAGCAGCCCACTAGCGGGAGAAACCTACAATGAGCAGTTCTTC. The entire variable domain, with the rest obtained from reference TRBV7-2 and TRBJ2-1, is as follows: GAGVSQSPSNKVTEKGKDVELRCDPISGHTALYWYRQSLGQGLEFLIYFQGNSAPDKSGLPSDRFSAERTGGSVSTLTIQRTQQEDSAVYLCASSPLAGETYNEQFFGPGTRLTVL.

The chain couples TRBV7-6 to TRBJ2-7; 9 nucleotides agree with TRBD2. Germline CDR1 and CDR2: SGHVS and FNYEAQ. Trimming removed 5 bases from V and 2 bases from J; junction bases left unmatched: 4. The CDR3 totals 14 residues. The CDR3 DNA reads as TGTGCCAGCAGCCCCGCGGGAGGGGCCTACGAGCAGTACTTC. Protein: CASSPAGGAYEQYF.

This chain joins TRBV11-3 and TRBJ1-1, with TRBD1 as a possible D gene (6 bases). Germline V gives CDR1 SGHNT, CDR2 YENEEA. Between the trimmed V and J ends, which lost 5 bases and 4 bases, there was a span of 17 bases. The CDR3 length is 15 residues. The CDR3 sequence: CASSPRGGLGTEAFF. The CDR3 coding sequence is TGTGCCAGCAGCCCCCGGGGGGGGCTCGGCACTGAAGCTTTCTTT.

The chain carries TRBV11-3 and TRBJ2-3; D is perhaps TRBD1 (5 bases). The germline V gene has CDR1 SGHNT and CDR2 YENEEA. The ends were cut back, 3 bases at V and 6 bases at J, with 13 bases in the middle. This CDR3 has 14 residues. CDR3 DNA sequence: TGTGCCAGCAGCTTGAAGGGGATGCCCGATACGCAGTATTTT. Its protein is CASSLKGMPDTQYF.